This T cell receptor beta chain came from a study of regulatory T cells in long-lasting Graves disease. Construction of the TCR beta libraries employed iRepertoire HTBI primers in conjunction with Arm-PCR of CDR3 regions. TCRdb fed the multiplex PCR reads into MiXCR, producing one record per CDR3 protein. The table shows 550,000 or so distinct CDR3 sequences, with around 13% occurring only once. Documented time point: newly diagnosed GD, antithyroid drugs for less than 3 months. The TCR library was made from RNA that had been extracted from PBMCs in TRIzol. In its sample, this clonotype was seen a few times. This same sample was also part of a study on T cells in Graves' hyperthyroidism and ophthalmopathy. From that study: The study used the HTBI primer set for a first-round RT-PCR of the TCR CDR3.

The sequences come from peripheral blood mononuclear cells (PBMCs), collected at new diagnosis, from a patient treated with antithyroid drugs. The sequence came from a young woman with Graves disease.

CDR3 loop: CATSRDLGRVTQPQHF. The CDR3 DNA follows: TGTGCCACCAGCAGAGATCTCGGCAGGGTCACTCAGCCCCAGCATTTT. The J gene is TRBJ1-5, the V gene TRBV15, with D perhaps matching TRBD1 (5 bases). V gave up 0 bases and J gave up 6 bases, with 15 bases separating them. Germline CDR1 and CDR2: LNHNV and YYDKDF (reference sequence). CDR3 length equals 16 residues.